The rows below give T cell receptor beta chains drawn from one sample of a study of CD8 T cells in ankylosing spondylitis. TCRdb itself ran the 5' RACE reads through MiXCR, one entry per CDR3 protein. The table lists 250,000 to 350,000 distinct CDR3 sequences, more than 20% of them singletons, with 3.5% to 4.5% in the top ten. The source material was blood, either unsorted or a sorted T cell fraction (not recorded which). All receptors derive from a female donor with ankylosing spondylitis or in good health (not recorded which). The CDR3 runs from the conserved cysteine through the conserved F or W. D genes are given only for firm matches. Size values are once, few and many counts, or a class for expanded clones, and some rows have none.

>TRBV6-2/TRBV6-3|.|TRBJ2-1|.
TGTGCCAGCACCCCCGGGGGAGCGGCAATCTCCTACAATGAGCAGTTCTTC
CASTPGGAAISYNEQFF
>TRBV27|.|TRBJ1-1|.
TGTGCCAGCAAGAGGGGCGCAAGGTCCACTGAAGCTTTCTTT
CASKRGARSTEAFF
>TRBV3-1|few|TRBJ2-7|.
TGTGCCAGCAGCGCCGGCCTATCCTACGAGCAGTACTTC
CASSAGLSYEQYF
>TRBV29-1|.|TRBJ1-1|.
TGCAGCGTTGGGTCGAGCGCTGAAGCTTTCTTT
CSVGSSAEAFF
>TRBV10-3|few|TRBJ2-3|TRBD2
TGTGCCATCAGTCCCGGGACTAGTGGGGATACGCAGTATTTT
CAISPGTSGDTQYF
>TRBV20-1|few|TRBJ2-1|.
TGCAGTGCTAGTTTGAGGATAGAGCAGTTCTTC
CSASLRIEQFF
>TRBV11-3|.|TRBJ1-2|.
TGTGCCAGCAGCTTAGGCGGAGCTAACTATGGCTACACCTTC
CASSLGGANYGYTF
>TRBV9|.|TRBJ2-7|TRBD2
TGTGCCAGCAGCGTAGGGACTAGCGGAAGGTCCTACGAGCAGTACTTC
CASSVGTSGRSYEQYF
>TRBV14|.|TRBJ1-6|.
TGTGCCAGCAGCCGCCGAACGCCGGGCCTCTATTCACCCCTCCACTTT
CASSRRTPGLYSPLHF
>TRBV10-2|few|TRBJ2-7|.
TGCGCCAGCAGTGACATCACCGCCGGGACCTCCTACGAGCAGTACTTC
CASSDITAGTSYEQYF
>TRBV5-4|.|TRBJ2-3|TRBD2
TGTGCCAGCAGCTTAGGTAGCGGGCCTACAGATACGCAGTATTTT
CASSLGSGPTDTQYF
>TRBV12-5|few|TRBJ1-5|.
TGTGCTAGTGGCGTACGTCAGCCCCAGCATTTT
CASGVRQPQHF
>TRBV2|few|TRBJ1-5|.
TGTGCCAGCAGTGAAGAGGTGGGGCAGCCCCAGCATTTT
CASSEEVGQPQHF
>TRBV7-9|many|TRBJ2-3|TRBD1
TGTGCCAGCAGCTTAGGTGGACAGGCAGATACGCAGTATTTT
CASSLGGQADTQYF
>TRBV9|.|TRBJ2-1|TRBD2
TGTGCCAGCAGCCCTGGGGACGGGAGGGGCGGTAATGAGCAGTTCTTC
CASSPGDGRGGNEQFF
>TRBV28|once|TRBJ1-4|.
TGTGCCAGCTCAGATACAACGCAAGAAAAACTGTTTTTT
CASSDTTQEKLFF
>TRBV13|.|TRBJ1-2|.
TGTGCCAGCAGCCCTGACCGAACAGGGCTCTATGGCTACACCTTC
CASSPDRTGLYGYTF
>TRBV7-6|.|TRBJ2-5|.
TGTGCCAGCAGCTTCCTGACAGCCCAAGAGACCCAGTACTTC
CASSFLTAQETQYF
>TRBV6-1|.|TRBJ1-5|.
TGTGCCAGCAAGGCGGGAGACAAAAATCAGCCCCAGCATTTT
CASKAGDKNQPQHF
>TRBV29-1|few|TRBJ1-2|TRBD1
TGCAGCGTTCCTCCGGGACAGGGGAATGGCTACACCTTC
CSVPPGQGNGYTF
>TRBV20-1|few|TRBJ2-5|TRBD2
TGCAGTGTTCCGGGGGGGGTCCAAGAGACCCAGTACTTC
CSVPGGVQETQYF
>TRBV14|few|TRBJ1-6|.
TGTGCCAGCAGCCAAGATCTGGAGTCACCCCTCCACTTT
CASSQDLESPLHF
>TRBV6-2/TRBV6-3|.|TRBJ2-3|.
TGTGCCAGCAGTTACTCGATGACCATTACTTCAGATACGCAGTATTTT
CASSYSMTITSDTQYF
>TRBV7-8|.|TRBJ2-1|TRBD2
TGTGCCAGCAGCCCAGCGGGAGGATGGCCCTACAATGAGCAGTTCTTC
CASSPAGGWPYNEQFF
>TRBV5-1|.|TRBJ2-5|.
TGCGCCAGCAAAACTAGCACAGGGTTGGAGACCCAGTACTTC
CASKTSTGLETQYF
>TRBV7-3|once|TRBJ2-1|TRBD2
TGTGCCAGCAGCTTAATGACTAGCGGGAGTAATGAGCAGTTCTTC
CASSLMTSGSNEQFF
>TRBV6-1|.|TRBJ1-2|.
TGTGCCAGCAGTGAAGAGGTGGGAGCCTATGGCTACACCTTC
CASSEEVGAYGYTF
>TRBV7-6|.|TRBJ2-1|TRBD2
TGTGCCAGCAGCTTAGCGCCTGGCGGGACTAGCGGGAGGGATGAGCAGTTCTTC
CASSLAPGGTSGRDEQFF
>TRBV2|.|TRBJ2-1|TRBD2
TGTGCCAGGGGACTAGCGTTCAAGTACAATGAGCAGTTCTTC
CARGLAFKYNEQFF
>TRBV6-4|.|TRBJ2-3|.
TGTGCCAGCAGACGAGCGGGTCTGGGGGATACGCAGTATTTT
CASRRAGLGDTQYF
>TRBV20-1|.|TRBJ2-7|TRBD1
TGCAGTGCTAGAGTGGACAGGGGCTCCTACGAGCAGTACTTC
CSARVDRGSYEQYF
>TRBV29-1|many|TRBJ2-1|.
TGCAGCGCTATAGAGATTGAGCAGTTCTTC
CSAIEIEQFF
>TRBV21-1|.|TRBJ1-4|.
TGTGCCAGCAGGGAACAGGGCGGAGACCTTGATGAAAAACTGTTTTTT
CASREQGGDLDEKLFF